This T cell receptor beta chain was identified in a study of blood T cell repertoires in COVID-19. TCRdb's copy holds only in-frame clones and misses some; the assay was immunoSEQ multiplex PCR. The sample carries under 250,000 clones, 85% to 90% recorded once. This CDR3 is built from 14 residues. CDR1 and CDR2 from the germline V gene are SGHTA and FQGNSA. Trimming removed 5 bases from V and 8 bases from J; junction bases left unmatched: 8. This clone appeared a single time. Specimen: peripheral blood. The receptor's source is a man in his sixties with acute or convalescent COVID-19. The genes are TRBV7-2 and TRBJ1-4; 7 bases are shared with TRBD1. CDR3: CASSRRQGGEKLFF. In nucleotides, the CDR3 is TGTGCCAGCAGCCGCAGACAGGGAGGAGAAAAACTGTTTTTT.